Listed here is a single T cell receptor beta chain. One entry per CDR3 protein results from TCRdb running MiXCR on the 5' RACE reads. The sample has some 76,000 distinct CDR3 sequences; around a sixth are singletons. V lost 3 bases to trimming and J lost 5 bases; unmatched junction nucleotides: 10. Germline CDR1 reads SGDLS; CDR2 reads YYNGEE. This CDR3 contains 17 residues. This sample was included in a study of early T cells in non-severe SARS-CoV-2 infection. The sequence derives from an adult who was a healthcare worker with PCR-confirmed SARS-CoV-2 infection or an uninfected control (not recorded which). The V call is TRBV9, the J call TRBJ2-1; TRBD1 matches at 11 bases. The sample was whole blood. The CDR3 DNA is TGTGCCAGCAGCGCGCATTTAGGGACAGGGGGTGACAATGAGCAGTTCTTC. Residues: CASSAHLGTGGDNEQFF.